Listed here are 17 T cell receptor beta chains from one sample, sequenced in a study of blood T cell repertoires in COVID-19. Assay used: immunoSEQ multiplex PCR; TCRdb lists only in-frame clones, some missing. Here the sample spans roughly 260,000 clones, 87% being singletons. Material for sequencing was PBMCs or T cells enriched from blood (not recorded which). The receptors originated from a woman under 40 with acute COVID-19.

V usage is TRBV2 and J usage is TRBJ2-7; 10 nucleotides match TRBD1. V trimming: 0 bases; J trimming: 0 bases; junction bases outside the gene matches: 8. The CDR3 is 18 amino acids. Germline V gives CDR1 SNHLY, CDR2 FYNNEI. CDR3 amino acids: CASSEAAPGQGTSYEQYF. CDR3 nucleotide sequence: TGTGCCAGCAGTGAAGCGGCCCCGGGACAGGGGACCTCCTACGAGCAGTACTTC.

This chain connects TRBV5-4 to TRBJ2-7, with D maybe TRBD1 (6 bases). In germline, CDR1 is SGHNT, CDR2 YYREEE (reference sequence). The CDR3 has 15 amino acids. V dropped 3 bases and J dropped 1 base, with 14 bases sitting between them. CDR3 protein: CASSSRDTISYEQYF. Here the CDR3 DNA reads TGTGCCAGCAGCTCCCGGGACACCATATCCTACGAGCAGTACTTC.

The chain uses TRBV30 and TRBJ1-4, with TRBD1 identical over 9 bases. Germline V gene sequence: CDR1 GTSNPN, CDR2 SVGIG (reference sequence). Trimming took 6 bases from V and 8 from J; bases not matched to a gene: 4. The CDR3 has 12 residues. The CDR3 spells CACTGTGEKLFF. CDR3 nucleotide sequence: TGTGCCTGTACCGGGACAGGGGAAAAACTGTTTTTT.

The rearrangement uses TRBV5-6 and TRBJ1-6; 7 positions match TRBD1. J lost 4 bases, V lost 4 bases, and 2 bases had no gene match. The CDR3 has 14 amino acids. Germline V gene data show CDR1 as SGHDT and CDR2 as YYEEEE. DNA of the CDR3: TGTGCCAGCAGCGCGACAGGGTATAATTCACCCCTCCACTTT. It translates to CASSATGYNSPLHF.

The chain recombines TRBV7-8 with TRBJ2-3, with D maybe TRBD1 (5 bases). Germline lookup yields CDR1 SGHVS and CDR2 FQNEAQ. This CDR3 spans 15 amino acids. Between the trimmed V and J ends, which lost 8 bases and 4 bases, there was a span of 19 bases. The CDR3 loop is CASGEAGRNADTQYF. The CDR3 DNA is TGTGCCAGCGGTGAGGCAGGGCGTAACGCAGATACGCAGTATTTT.

The gene calls are TRBV7-9 and TRBJ1-6, with 7 bases matching TRBD1. Germline V gene data show CDR1 as SEHNR and CDR2 as FQNEAQ (reference sequence). The CDR3 has 17 amino acids. V was pared by 0 bases and J by 7 bases, with 9 bases of the junction left unmatched. The chain's CDR3 is CASSLAFAGGRNSPLHF. CDR3 sequence (DNA): TGTGCCAGCAGCTTAGCGTTTGCAGGGGGTCGCAATTCACCCCTCCACTTT.

The chain has TRBV7-6 and TRBJ1-4; TRBD1 aligns across 7 bases. The CDR3 has 16 residues. V dropped 4 bases and J dropped 8; count of bases not matched to a gene: 13. The germline V gene encodes CDR1 SGHVS and CDR2 FNYEAQ. The CDR3: CASSSGVGGGGEKLFF. The CDR3 DNA follows: TGTGCCAGCAGCTCGGGGGTCGGAGGGGGCGGAGAAAAACTGTTTTTT.

V usage is TRBV7-8 and J usage is TRBJ1-1, with 7 bases matching TRBD1. With V trimmed by 1 base and J by 4 bases, 6 bases remained unmatched. Germline values: CDR1 SGHVS, CDR2 FQNEAQ. This CDR3 comprises 15 residues. The CDR3 region has the DNA TGTGCCAGCAGCTTAGATGCCCGGGACAGCACTGAAGCTTTCTTT. This translates into CASSLDARDSTEAFF.

The table lists this clone with a count of one. The chain is built from TRBV19 and TRBJ1-5; TRBD1 agrees at 12 bases. The length of the CDR3 is 17 residues. Losses at the gene ends were 4 bases for V and 1 base for J; bases not matched to a gene: 5. Germline values: CDR1 LNHDA, CDR2 SQIVND (reference sequence). CDR3 residues: CASSKGQGAVSNQPQHF. CDR3 DNA: TGTGCCAGTAGTAAGGGACAGGGGGCGGTAAGCAATCAGCCCCAGCATTTT.

The genes are TRBV21-1 and TRBJ2-2; no check of the table's D call, TRBD1, against the DNA was made. TRBV21-1 is given as a pseudogene. The CDR3 covers 17 residues. The CDR3 protein is CASSPPLEDKNTGELFF. In DNA form, the CDR3 reads TGTGCCAGCAGCCCTCCCCTAGAGGACAAGAACACCGGGGAGCTGTTTTTT.

This clone was recorded a few times. The V and J genes are TRBV19 and TRBJ1-2; 9 positions match TRBD1. J was trimmed by 2 bases and V by 0 bases; bases with no gene match: 1. This CDR3 is 15 amino acids long. Germline CDR1 and CDR2: LNHDA and SQIVND (reference sequence). This CDR3 reads CASSIEGTGNYGYTF. DNA for the CDR3: TGTGCCAGTAGTATAGAGGGGACAGGGAACTATGGCTACACCTTC. Variable domain in full (rest from reference TRBV19 and TRBJ1-2): DGGITQSPKYLFRKEGQNVTLSCEQNLNHDAMYWYRQDPGQGLRLIYYSQIVNDFQKGDIAEGYSVSREKKESFPLTVTSAQKNPTAFYLCASSIEGTGNYGYTFGSGTRLTVV.

This sequence joins TRBV27 and TRBJ2-3; 10 bases are a match to TRBD2. V lost 5 bases and J lost 2; bases outside the gene matches: 10. This CDR3 contains 17 residues. Germline V gives CDR1 MNHEY, CDR2 SMNVEV (reference sequence). The DNA of the CDR3 is TGTGCCAGCAGTCTGAACCCGGGACTAGCGCCCACAGATACGCAGTATTTT. Translating it yields CASSLNPGLAPTDTQYF.

The CDR3 DNA reads as TGTGCCAGTAGGGGTCTTAACAGGGGGCGACTAGCCAAAAACATTCAGTACTTC. Amino acids: CASRGLNRGRLAKNIQYF. The chain combines TRBV19 with TRBJ2-4; 9 bases line up with TRBD1. This CDR3 has 18 residues. Germline loops: CDR1 LNHDA, CDR2 SQIVND (reference sequence). V dropped 6 bases and J dropped 0; count of bases not matched to a gene: 12.

V and J are TRBV12-3 or TRBV12-4 and TRBJ1-2, with unresolved D. The V end lost 3 bases, the J end lost 4 bases, and 9 bases lay between the germline ends. The CDR3 has 13 amino acids. CDR3 protein: CASSFFRFYGYTF. The CDR3 DNA sequence: TGTGCCAGCAGTTTTTTTCGGTTCTATGGCTACACCTTC.

This sequence joins TRBV2 and TRBJ2-3; TRBD2 matches 14 bases. The CDR3 sequence is 17 residues long. After removal of 2 bases from V and 1 base from J, the junction contained 2 bases not matched to a gene. Germline V lookup: CDR1 SNHLY, CDR2 FYNNEI. CDR3 nucleotide sequence: TGTGCCAGCAGTGAATTGACTAGCGGGGGGGGCACAGATACGCAGTATTTT. The encoded protein is CASSELTSGGGTDTQYF.

The V gene is TRBV6-1, the J gene TRBJ1-1; TRBD1 aligns across 7 bases. Germline lookup yields CDR1 MNHNS and CDR2 SASEGT. V lost 1 base and J lost 5; bases outside the gene matches: 7. The CDR3 consists of 15 residues. The CDR3 coding sequence is TGTGCCAGCAGTGAAGGAGCAGGGGGTAGGACTGAAGCTTTCTTT. This sequence encodes CASSEGAGGRTEAFF.

CDR3 region: CATGGQIASGANVLTF. The CDR3 region has the DNA TGTGCCACCGGGGGACAGATTGCCTCTGGGGCCAACGTCCTGACTTTC. V gene TRBV15 combines with J gene TRBJ2-6, with 7 bases that match TRBD1. The V gene's germline CDR1 is LNHNV and CDR2 YYDKDF (reference sequence). The CDR3 covers 16 residues. Trimming removed 8 bases from V and 0 bases from J; junction bases left unmatched: 7.